This record looks at one TCR beta chain sequence and its context. Its antigen remains unidentified. Base-call qualities are not available, and no considerably larger clone is one nucleotide away. The cohort was made up of 666 healthy bone marrow donors. All cohort members were sampled while nominally healthy, although unrecorded immune exposures were likely present. The donor was CMV seropositive and was included in the group of about 290 seropositive cohort members. A peripheral blood sample was provided by each donor, and peripheral blood mononuclear cells were used for TCR beta sequencing. The Qiagen DNeasy Blood Extraction Kit was used to extract genomic DNA from the blood cell samples. The sample comes from a study of cytomegalovirus exposure and HLA in healthy donors (dated by TCRdb to about 2017). In the study overall: In an earlier analysis of some 610 of the donors, roughly 300 Gb of sequence data and 120 million or so unique TCR beta sequences from about 190 million T cells were reported. Approximately 310 gigabases of sequencing data and about 92 million unique TCR sequences made up an early release that covered some 640 HLA-typed donors. Of the roughly 410 genotyped donors, approximately 80% were placed in the genetic ancestry cluster associated with self-reported Caucasian donors. The study was designed to test whether signatures of past pathogen exposure could be identified by cataloging public T cell receptors. The study profiled the T cell repertoires of 500 to 800 subjects by immunosequencing and related them to cytomegalovirus serostatus. Along with the approximately 670-subject first cohort, a separate validation cohort of roughly 110 different subjects was used. To predict cytomegalovirus infection status, the study brought together high-throughput TCR immunosequencing, statistical association of individual TCRs with disease status, and machine learning. In a later analysis, previously published TCR beta repertoires from several hundred donors were re-analyzed and high-resolution HLA genotyping was added so that TCR occurrence patterns could be studied. The later analysis used no new phenotypic data to find candidate immune exposures, relying instead on TCR beta sequences and their occurrence across donors. An earlier analysis of 500 to 750 of the donors applied high-throughput TCR beta sequencing to assess whether each TCR beta V gene segment acted as functional or pseudogenic. Alongside the repertoire data, information on donor age, sex, ethnicity and CMV serostatus was compiled. Genome-wide SNP genotypes for about 65% of the roughly 700 donors were used in a later genetic analysis, which treated that subset as a discovery cohort. Every repertoire in the discovery cohort had been generated on one and the same sequencing platform. Both class I and class II loci were covered by HLA typing, at four-digit resolution. The number of donors typed differed by locus, with 629-630 for A, B, C, DRB1 and DQB1, around 560 for DQA1, 600 to 610 for DPA1, and about 450 for DPB1. Because of strong linkage in the cohort, five DR-DQ haplotypes were treated as single units for association and clustering. Across 398 genotyped donors of the cohort, an average of approximately 200,000 unique TCR beta nucleotide sequences per donor were sequenced, and 15% to 20% of those sequences were non-productive.

The library was prepared using the immunoSEQ multiplex PCR assay. For the multiplex PCR, a mixture combining 60 forward primers for TCR Vbeta segments and 13 reverse primers for TCR Jbeta segments was used. A multiplex PCR assay on genomic DNA amplified the CDR3 region of rearranged TCR beta genes. On the Illumina HiSeq System, the amplified TCR beta libraries were sequenced as 87-base-pair reads. Per the original workflow: In a later analysis, roughly 80 million unique TCR beta chains were counted across the 690 or so repertoires, and around 11 million of these chains were shared by at least two donors. A nearest-neighbor algorithm error-corrected the raw reads and collapsed the reads into unique sequences, merging closely related sequences to remove PCR and sequencing errors. CDR3 sequences were aligned to IMGT reference sequences to assign V, D and J gene segments. For a sequence to be retained, a match of at least six nucleotides was required to both a V gene segment and a J gene segment. A rearrangement was called productive if the CDR3 had no stop codons and remained in frame with V and J, and every other rearrangement was called non-productive. CDR3 was defined by IMGT convention, running from the second conserved V-encoded cysteine to the conserved J-encoded phenylalanine. Sequences without an unambiguous match to a single V gene segment were excluded from the earlier analysis of a few hundred of the donors. In an earlier analysis of 587 of the donors, V segments were called functional above 56.7% productive rearrangements and were called segregating when the between-donor standard deviation exceeded 5%. To diagnose cytomegalovirus status from the catalog of TCR beta chain sequences, a statistical classification framework was built. V and J gene assignment, in a later analysis, came from comparing TCR nucleotide sequences with IMGT/GENE-DB human TR gene sequences. A later analysis assigned CDR3 sequences and most-parsimonious VDJ recombination scenarios with the TCRdist pipeline. In a later analysis, every TCR beta chain was defined by the combination of its CDR3 amino acid sequence and its V-gene family, and reads without a unique V-gene family were dropped. As a way to deal with suspected cross-contamination and a sequencing artifact, a later analysis dropped more than 500 nucleotide sequences that were highly shared and had low generation probability. In a later analysis, a clonal expansion index was calculated for each public chain from normalized within-repertoire ranks of inferred template counts. In a later analysis, generation probabilities were computed with a VDJ recombination model fitted to out-of-frame rearrangements, and the resulting probabilities were checked against IGoR. A later analysis scored TCR-TCR, TCR-HLA and TCR-CMV co-occurrence with hypergeometric tests, applying a repertoire-size bias correction to TCR pairs. In a later analysis, false discovery rates were estimated by permuting HLA or CMV assignments 20 times. In a later analysis, co-occurring TCRs were grouped using DBSCAN, and TCRdist sequence similarity was added for clustering within HLA-allele-positive subsets. Repertoires with fewer than 30,000 or more than 120,000 public chains were left out of co-occurrence clustering, as were four to six repertoires with anomalous nucleotide sharing. TCRdb re-hosts the immuneACCESS table, in-frame sequences only. Its copies lack some clones; in the studies checked, an unresolved V gene accounts for under half of them, and the cause for the rest is not known. V, J and clone size are taken as reported in that table, and D and trimming were inferred from the DNA itself. This sample lists about 210,000 clones; around 76% were detected once. The ten most abundant clones make up roughly 6% of the sample.

General conclusions and limits of the study: According to a later genetic analysis, donors in an Asian-associated ancestry cluster had fewer N-insertions in productive TCRs than the roughly 700-donor mean. The authors suggested that the approach could potentially be extended to other disease states and immunological phenotypes. The 87-base-pair reads could not distinguish some IMGT-functional V segments, including TRBV6-2 and TRBV6-3, so those segments were excluded. Linkage disequilibrium might explain the correlated functional status among segregating V segments, but an unknown experimental factor could not be ruled out. When HLA alleles, especially DR and DQ, strongly co-occurred, TCR associations were difficult to assign to individual alleles. Specific HLA alleles were associated with 16,951 TCR beta sequences at a false discovery rate of 0.05 in a later analysis. A further reported finding was that TCR beta sequences accurately predicted the HLA-A and HLA-B alleles for most subjects in the first cohort. In vitro tests confirmed that three of the cytomegalovirus-associated TCR beta chains recognize cytomegalovirus antigens. Most CMV-associated TCR beta chains appeared to be HLA-restricted in a later analysis, and the HLA associations seemed to be driven largely by CMV exposure. An earlier analysis of 587 of the donors showed that most TCR beta V segments appeared in productive rearrangements either about 87% or about 30% of the time, which broadly matched IMGT annotations. Cytomegalovirus status was reported to be diagnosed by the classifier with high specificity and sensitivity in both the original and validation cohorts. The only immune exposure information available for the cohort was CMV serostatus. The cohort was sequenced for TCR beta chains only, and without alpha or paired-chain data the features that could be detected were limited. Sequencing depth was assumed to be roughly uniform across donors in the presence/absence analyses, though that assumption may not hold. Because counts were too low, 15 to 20 rarely observed V segments, including chromosome 9 orphons, were left out of the earlier analysis of about 500 of the donors. V-gene and J-gene trimming of TCR beta chains was associated with a missense DCLRE1C variant in a later genetic analysis, and the association was replicated in an independent cohort. The study listed approximately 160 TCR beta chains as associated with cytomegalovirus. In a later analysis, TCR association rates were found to vary across HLA loci, with the most associated TCRs seen for DRB1 alleles and the fewest for HLA-C alleles. In a later analysis, HLA-associated TCR beta chains were found to be more clonally expanded and to have lower generation probabilities than equally common non-associated chains. In a later analysis, several top co-occurrence clusters were reported to appear linked to parvovirus B19, influenza, CMV and Epstein-Barr virus. Because HLA typing was missing for some donors at each locus, association tests included only the typed subset. A cluster of highly shared sequence variants was judged likely to represent a technical artifact of the sequencing pipeline. Across donors, most TCR sequences were observed very rarely, whereas some public TCRs were present in many individuals.

Taken from the germline V gene (reference sequence), the CDR1 and CDR2 loops are GTSNPN and SVGIG. Its CDR3 holds 17 amino acids, cysteine through phenylalanine. This entry keeps only the CDR3 DNA: 51 bases, framed from base 1. After removal of 0 bases from V and 2 bases from J, the junction retains 11 bases not matched to a gene. The rearrangement joined TRBV30 to TRBJ2-7, with 9 bases matching TRBD2. Source material: PBMCs. The TCR comes from a man aged 40-50 years in good health and CMV-seropositive. In nucleotides, the sequence is TGTGCCTGGAGTGTACCCTTTGGGGGACTAGCTCCCTACGAGCAGTACTTC. This translates into CAWSVPFGGLAPYEQYF.